This paragraph reports one TCR beta chain. Its specificity is unknown. Between the trimmed V and J ends, which lost 7 bases and 6 bases, there was a span of 7 bases. The CDR3 is 11 amino acids. Looked up from germline, CDR1 is MNHNY and CDR2 is SVGAGI (reference sequence). The data were obtained in a study of identical twins. General study points: Excess low generation probability was seen in twin-shared out-of-frame alpha sequences. Cross-sectional statistical analysis was relied on for the conclusions, without the same donors being followed. Carriage of fewer insertions was seen in abundant cord blood beta clonotypes, whereas memory repertoires showed none.

Each CDR3 protein gets one entry after TCRdb re-called the 5' RACE reads with MiXCR. The data hold 1.5 million to 2 million distinct CDR3 sequences, with around 33% observed a single time. The TCR sequence derives from a newborn girl in good health. The sample comprised cord blood. The rearrangement uses TRBV6-6 and TRBJ2-1; the D is unclear. The DNA for the CDR3 is TGTGCCAGCAATTCAATCAATGAGCAGTTCTTC. Residues: CASNSINEQFF.